This section outlines one T cell receptor (beta chain) sequence together with its context. The data derive from a study of T cell responses to AZD1222 COVID-19 vaccine. Assay used: immunoSEQ multiplex PCR; TCRdb lists only in-frame clones, some missing. Of some 61,000 clones in the sample, less than 90% are singletons; the top ten hold 15% to 20%. This clonotype was sampled from an adult in good health. This material consisted of peripheral blood, taken on day 0 of AZD1222 vaccination.

CDR3 DNA: TGTGCCAGCTCACGGGGGAAAAATGAAAAACTGTTTTTT. Its translation is CASSRGKNEKLFF. This sequence joins TRBV18 and TRBJ1-4; tentatively, D is TRBD1 (5 bases). V was shortened by 4 bases and J by 5 bases, with 8 bases between the two germline ends. This CDR3 is built from 13 residues. The germline V gene encodes CDR1 KGHSH and CDR2 LQKENI.